These T cell receptor beta chains were read from a single sample in a study of blood T cell repertoires in COVID-19. Sequenced by immunoSEQ multiplex PCR; TCRdb stores in-frame clones only, minus some. The table lists roughly 50,000 clones, about 90% of them singletons. Material for sequencing was peripheral blood. The source of these receptors is a man aged 45-65 years with active COVID-19. CDR3s include the opening cysteine and the closing phenylalanine or tryptophan. A D gene is named only where the DNA matches it firmly. Size is omitted from some rows. Given values are once, few, many or a class for expanded clones.

TRBJ2-3	TRBV30	-	TRBD2	CAWSAIGTSGLPDTQYF	TGTGCCTGGAGTGCAATAGGGACTAGTGGTCTACCAGATACGCAGTATTTT
TRBJ1-2	TRBV6-2/TRBV6-3	once	-	CASSRRDTTYGYTF	TGTGCCAGCAGCCGCCGGGACACAACATATGGCTACACCTTC
TRBJ1-4	TRBV9	-	TRBD1	CASSPGTGDRSEKLFF	TGTGCCAGCAGCCCCGGGACAGGGGATCGTTCTGAAAAACTGTTTTTT
TRBJ1-2	TRBV12-3/TRBV12-4	-	-	CASSLGGLDYTF	TGTGCCAGCAGTTTAGGGGGCCTCGATTACACCTTC
TRBJ2-7	TRBV24-1	-	TRBD2	CATSEGLAGSEQYF	TGTGCCACCAGTGAAGGACTAGCGGGAAGCGAGCAGTACTTC
TRBJ2-3	TRBV5-1	-	-	CASSPDPGITDTQYF	TGCGCCAGCAGCCCTGACCCAGGTATCACAGATACGCAGTATTTT
TRBJ2-3	TRBV4-1	-	TRBD2	CASSQDEGLAGKNTDTQYF	TGCGCCAGCAGCCAAGATGAGGGTCTAGCGGGCAAAAACACAGATACGCAGTATTTT
TRBJ1-1	TRBV12-3/TRBV12-4	-	-	CASSLAVSEAFF	TGTGCCAGCAGTTTGGCTGTCTCTGAAGCTTTCTTT
TRBJ2-1	TRBV28	-	-	CATLASFPSSYNEQFF	TGTGCCACATTGGCGTCGTTCCCTAGCTCCTACAATGAGCAGTTCTTC
TRBJ1-4	TRBV4-3	-	TRBD1	CASSQGNRGTNEKLFF	TGCGCCAGCAGCCAAGGAAACAGGGGAACTAATGAAAAACTGTTTTTT
TRBJ1-5	TRBV18	-	-	CASSPERRISNQPQHF	TGTGCCAGCTCACCAGAGAGGCGGATTAGCAATCAGCCCCAGCATTTT
TRBJ2-7	TRBV28	once	TRBD2	CATYGGRVTYEQYF	TGTGCCACCTATGGCGGGAGGGTCACCTACGAGCAGTACTTC
TRBJ2-7	TRBV5-5	-	-	CASSLAGTYEQYF	TGTGCCAGCAGCTTGGCAGGGACCTACGAGCAGTACTTC
TRBJ2-2	TRBV7-9	once	TRBD1	CASSLTGASLGYTGELFF	TGTGCCAGCAGCTTAACAGGGGCCTCGCTGGGGTACACCGGGGAGCTGTTTTTT
TRBJ1-2	TRBV6-2/TRBV6-3	-	-	CASSYSPEANYGYTF	TGTGCCAGCAGTTATTCTCCAGAAGCTAACTATGGCTACACCTTC
TRBJ2-5	TRBV7-9	-	TRBD2	CASSSELLAGVQETQYF	TGTGCCAGCAGTTCTGAGCTACTAGCGGGGGTCCAAGAGACCCAGTACTTC
TRBJ2-7	TRBV3-1/TRBV3-2	-	TRBD1	CASTRDRGGEQYF	TGTGCCAGCACCAGGGACAGGGGTGGCGAGCAGTACTTC
TRBJ2-2	TRBV27	-	-	CASSRVGGTGELFF	TGTGCCAGCAGCAGGGTGGGGGGCACCGGGGAGCTGTTTTTT
TRBJ1-1	TRBV6-5	-	TRBD1	CASSLRRTGNTEAFF	TGTGCCAGCAGCCTACGACGGACAGGAAACACTGAAGCTTTCTTT
TRBJ2-7	TRBV3-1/TRBV3-2	-	TRBD2	CASSRRREDYEQYF	TGTGCCAGCAGCCGACGGCGGGAGGATTACGAGCAGTACTTC
TRBJ1-3	TRBV7-2	-	-	CASSRGHFAGNTIYF	TGTGCCAGCAGCCGGGGACATTTTGCAGGAAACACCATATATTTT
TRBJ2-3	TRBV24-1	-	TRBD2	CATSLAGADTQYF	TGTGCCACCAGCCTGGCGGGGGCAGATACGCAGTATTTT